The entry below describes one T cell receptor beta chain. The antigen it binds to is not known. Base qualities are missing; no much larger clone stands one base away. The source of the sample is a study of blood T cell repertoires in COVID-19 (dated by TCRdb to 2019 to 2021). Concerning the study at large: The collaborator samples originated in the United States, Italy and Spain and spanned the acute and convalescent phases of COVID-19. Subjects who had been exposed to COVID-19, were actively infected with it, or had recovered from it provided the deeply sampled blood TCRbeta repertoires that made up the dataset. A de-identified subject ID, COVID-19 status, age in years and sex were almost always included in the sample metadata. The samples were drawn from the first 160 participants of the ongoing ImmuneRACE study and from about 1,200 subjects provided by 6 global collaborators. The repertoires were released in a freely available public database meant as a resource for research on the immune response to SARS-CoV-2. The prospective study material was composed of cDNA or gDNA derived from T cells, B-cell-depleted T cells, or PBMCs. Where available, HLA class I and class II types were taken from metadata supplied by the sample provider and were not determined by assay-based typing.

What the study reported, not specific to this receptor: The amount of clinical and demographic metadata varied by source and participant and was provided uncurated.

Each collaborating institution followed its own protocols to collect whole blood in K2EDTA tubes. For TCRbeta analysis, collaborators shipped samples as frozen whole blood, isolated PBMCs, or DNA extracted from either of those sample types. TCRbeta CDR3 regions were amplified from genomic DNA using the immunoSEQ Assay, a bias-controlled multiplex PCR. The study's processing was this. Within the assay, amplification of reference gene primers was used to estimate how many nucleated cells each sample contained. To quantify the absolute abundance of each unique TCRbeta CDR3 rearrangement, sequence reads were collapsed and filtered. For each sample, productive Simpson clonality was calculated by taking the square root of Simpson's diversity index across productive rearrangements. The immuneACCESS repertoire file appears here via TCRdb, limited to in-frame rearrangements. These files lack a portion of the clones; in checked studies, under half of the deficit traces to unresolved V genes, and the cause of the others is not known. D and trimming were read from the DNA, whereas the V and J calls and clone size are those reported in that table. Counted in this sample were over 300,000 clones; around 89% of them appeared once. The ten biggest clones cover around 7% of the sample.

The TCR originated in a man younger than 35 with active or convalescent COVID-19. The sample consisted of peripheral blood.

The CDR3 protein is CATSRPGSYNEQFF. Read as DNA, the sequence is TGTGCCACCAGCAGGCCGGGCTCCTACAATGAGCAGTTCTTC. This receptor chain uses TRBV15 and TRBJ2-1, with the D gene not confidently named. The CDR3 runs 14 amino acids, cysteine and phenylalanine included. Only CDR3 DNA remains: 42 bases, in frame from the first base. The germline V gene (reference sequence) gives CDR1 as LNHNV and CDR2 as YYDKDF. V was cut back by 3 bases and J by 0 bases, leaving a gap of 6 bases between them.